The 9 T cell receptor beta chains in this list originate from one sample, sequenced in a study of shared clonotypes between healthy human individuals. Here immunoSEQ multiplex PCR was the method, and the copy in TCRdb shows in-frame clones only, minus some. The table includes over a million clones, about 75% detected once. Specimen: memory CD4+ T cells sorted from blood. Subset specified: CD45RA-negative fraction. The receptors come from a man between 18 and 29 years old in good health.

This clone appeared once. The sample holds other DNA sequences that translate to the same CDR3. The chain combines TRBV5-1 with TRBJ1-5, with D possibly being TRBD1 (5 bases). The CDR3 spans 13 residues. Germline loops: CDR1 SGHRS, CDR2 YFSETQ. V dropped 0 bases and J dropped 6 bases, with 7 bases sitting between them. The CDR3 spells CASSLAGGQPQHF. The CDR3 DNA sequence: TGCGCCAGCAGCTTGGCGGGGGGTCAGCCCCAGCATTTT.

The chain employs TRBV18 and TRBJ1-1; D remains unclear. Looked up from germline, CDR1 is KGHSH and CDR2 is LQKENI. This CDR3 is built from 16 residues. V dropped 1 base and J dropped 0 bases, with 12 bases sitting between them. The CDR3 spells CASSPRGPGLNTEAFF. CDR3 DNA sequence: TGTGCCAGCTCACCACGCGGGCCCGGTCTGAACACTGAAGCTTTCTTT.

This chain links TRBV6-1 with TRBJ1-2, with a weak D call TRBD1 (5 bases). Trimming shortened V by 4 bases and J by 7 bases, and 16 bases separated the two germline ends. Germline V lookup: CDR1 MNHNS, CDR2 SASEGT. This CDR3 region has 14 residues. CDR3 DNA sequence: TGTGCCAGCAGTGTTACACCGCAGGGTAGTGGCTACACCTTC. It encodes CASSVTPQGSGYTF.

The V call is TRBV20-1, the J call TRBJ2-7, with D unclear. The CDR3 covers 11 residues. The germline V gene has CDR1 DFQATT and CDR2 SNEGSKA (reference sequence). Trimming removed 7 bases from V and 1 base from J, with 8 bases in between. CDR3 loop: CSGDFSYEQYF. DNA of the CDR3: TGCAGTGGTGACTTTTCCTACGAGCAGTACTTC.

This chain uses TRBV5-1 with TRBJ2-7, with 10 bases lining up with TRBD2. CDR1 and CDR2 (germline): SGHRS, YFSETQ. The CDR3 has 15 amino acids. V shed 1 base and J 7 bases; nucleotides not matched to a gene: 8. CDR3 coding DNA: TGCGCCAGCAGCTTGTCTCTAGCGGGAGCAGGAGAGCAGTACTTC. This encodes CASSLSLAGAGEQYF. Together with reference TRBV5-1 and TRBJ2-7, the CDR3 gives the full variable domain: KAGVTQTPRYLIKTRGQQVTLSCSPISGHRSVSWYQQTPGQGLQFLFEYFSETQRNKGNFPGRFSGRQFSNSRSEMNVSTLELGDSALYLCASSLSLAGAGEQYFGPGTRLTVT.

This chain connects TRBV10-3 to TRBJ2-2, with D hard to call. Germline loops: CDR1 ENHRY, CDR2 SYGVKD. The CDR3 length is 14 residues. V was pared by 0 bases and J by 6 bases, with 8 bases between. CDR3 sequence reads: CAISESIAAGELFF. DNA for the CDR3: TGTGCCATCAGTGAGTCGATTGCGGCCGGGGAGCTGTTTTTT.

V is TRBV28 and J is TRBJ1-5; maybe TRBD1 (5 bases). The V end lost 7 bases, the J end lost 6 bases, and 19 bases lay between the germline ends. The CDR3 runs 15 residues. Germline V gives CDR1 MDHEN, CDR2 SYDVKM. The CDR3 is CASTLGDRKGQPQHF. The CDR3 nucleotides are TGTGCCAGCACCTTGGGGGACCGGAAGGGTCAGCCCCAGCATTTT.

This clone was seen only once. The rearrangement uses TRBV5-1 and TRBJ2-7, with D possibly matching TRBD2 (6 bases). Trimming took 4 bases from V and 2 from J, leaving 16 bases between them. CDR1 SGHRS and CDR2 YFSETQ come from the germline V gene. CDR3 length: 15 amino acids. CDR3 region: CASSRDSWGTYEQYF. The CDR3 coding sequence is TGCGCCAGCAGCCGGGACTCCTGGGGAACCTACGAGCAGTACTTC.

This chain links TRBV6-5 with TRBJ1-1; 8 bases are a match to TRBD1. The germline V gene encodes CDR1 MNHEY and CDR2 SVGAGI. The V segment lost 10 bases and the J segment 4 bases; nucleotides outside the gene matches: 11. CDR3 size: 14 residues. CDR3 coding DNA: TGTGCCACCCGGGGTTCGGACAGGGCCACTGAAGCTTTCTTT. Its protein is CATRGSDRATEAFF.